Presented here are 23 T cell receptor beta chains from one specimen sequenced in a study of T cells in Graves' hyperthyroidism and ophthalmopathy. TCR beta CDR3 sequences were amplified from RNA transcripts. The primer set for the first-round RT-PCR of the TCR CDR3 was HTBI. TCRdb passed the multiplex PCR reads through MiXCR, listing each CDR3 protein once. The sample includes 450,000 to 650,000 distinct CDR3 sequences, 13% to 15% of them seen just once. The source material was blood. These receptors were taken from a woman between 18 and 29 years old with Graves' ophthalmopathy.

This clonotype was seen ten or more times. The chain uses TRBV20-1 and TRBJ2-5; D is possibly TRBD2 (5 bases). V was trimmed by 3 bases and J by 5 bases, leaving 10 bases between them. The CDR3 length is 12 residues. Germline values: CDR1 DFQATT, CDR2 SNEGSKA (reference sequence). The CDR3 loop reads CSASLAWETQYF. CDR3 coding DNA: TGCAGTGCTAGTCTAGCTTGGGAGACCCAGTACTTC.

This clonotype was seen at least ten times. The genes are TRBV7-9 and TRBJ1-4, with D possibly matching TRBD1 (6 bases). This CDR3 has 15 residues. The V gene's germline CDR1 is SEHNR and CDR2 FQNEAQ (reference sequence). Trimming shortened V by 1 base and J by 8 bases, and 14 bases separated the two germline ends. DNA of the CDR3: TGTGCCAGCAGCTTAGGGGGGGGCGCAGGAGAAAAACTGTTTTTT. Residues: CASSLGGGAGEKLFF.

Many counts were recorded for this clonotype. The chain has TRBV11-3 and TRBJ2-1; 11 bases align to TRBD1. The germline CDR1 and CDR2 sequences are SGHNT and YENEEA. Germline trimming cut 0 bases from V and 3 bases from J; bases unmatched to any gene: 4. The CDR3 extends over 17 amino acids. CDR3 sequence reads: CASSLDYGTGGYNEQFF. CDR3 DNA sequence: TGTGCCAGCAGCTTAGACTATGGGACAGGGGGCTACAATGAGCAGTTCTTC.

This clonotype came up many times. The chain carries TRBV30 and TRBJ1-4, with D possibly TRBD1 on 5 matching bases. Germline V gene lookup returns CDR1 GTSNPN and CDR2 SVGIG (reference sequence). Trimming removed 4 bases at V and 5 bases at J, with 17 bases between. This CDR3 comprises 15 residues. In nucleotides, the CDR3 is TGTGCCTGGATCGAGAAGGGAGGGGCAAATGAAAAACTGTTTTTT. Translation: CAWIEKGGANEKLFF.

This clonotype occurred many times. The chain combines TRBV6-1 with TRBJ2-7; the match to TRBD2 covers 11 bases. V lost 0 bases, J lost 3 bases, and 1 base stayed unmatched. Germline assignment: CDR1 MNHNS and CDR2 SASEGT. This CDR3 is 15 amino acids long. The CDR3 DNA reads TGTGCCAGCAGTGAAGCCGGGACTAGCGGCTACGAGCAGTACTTC. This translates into CASSEAGTSGYEQYF.

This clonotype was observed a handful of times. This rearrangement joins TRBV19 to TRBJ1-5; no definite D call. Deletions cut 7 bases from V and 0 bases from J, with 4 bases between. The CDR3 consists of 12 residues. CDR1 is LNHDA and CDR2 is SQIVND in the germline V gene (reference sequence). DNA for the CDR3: TGTGCCAGTACTTATAGCAATCAGCCCCAGCATTTT. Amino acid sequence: CASTYSNQPQHF.

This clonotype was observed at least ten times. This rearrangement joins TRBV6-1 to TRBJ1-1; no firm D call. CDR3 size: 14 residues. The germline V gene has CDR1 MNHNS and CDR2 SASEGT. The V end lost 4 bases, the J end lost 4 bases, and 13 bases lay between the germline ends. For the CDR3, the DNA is TGTGCCAGCAGTGCCCGGGTCCACTTCACTGAAGCTTTCTTT. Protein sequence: CASSARVHFTEAFF.

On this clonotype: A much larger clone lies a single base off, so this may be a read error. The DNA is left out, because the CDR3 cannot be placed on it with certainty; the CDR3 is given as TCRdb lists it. This CDR3 is CASSEVGYGTNYGYAF. This chain connects TRBV2 to TRBJ1-2. Germline V gene sequence: CDR1 SNHLY, CDR2 FYNNEI. From its first to its last residue, the CDR3 has 16 amino acids.

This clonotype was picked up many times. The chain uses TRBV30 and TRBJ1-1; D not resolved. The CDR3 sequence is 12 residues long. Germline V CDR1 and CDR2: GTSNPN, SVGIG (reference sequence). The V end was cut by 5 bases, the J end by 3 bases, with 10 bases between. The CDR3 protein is CAWVPSHTEAFF. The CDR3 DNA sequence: TGTGCCTGGGTACCGTCCCACACTGAAGCTTTCTTT.

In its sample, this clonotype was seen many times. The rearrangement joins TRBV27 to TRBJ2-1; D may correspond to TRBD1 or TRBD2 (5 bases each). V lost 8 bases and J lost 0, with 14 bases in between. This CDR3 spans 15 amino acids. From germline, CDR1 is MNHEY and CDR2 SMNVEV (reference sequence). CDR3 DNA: TGTGCCAGCGTAGGTGGGGGACCCTCCTACAATGAGCAGTTCTTC. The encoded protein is CASVGGGPSYNEQFF.

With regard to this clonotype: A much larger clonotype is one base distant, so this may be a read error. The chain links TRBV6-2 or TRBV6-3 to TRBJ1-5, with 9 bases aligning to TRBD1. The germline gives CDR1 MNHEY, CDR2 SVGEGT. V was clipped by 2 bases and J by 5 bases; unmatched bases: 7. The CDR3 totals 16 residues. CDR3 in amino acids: CASSYPITGGDQPQHF. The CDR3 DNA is TGTGCCAGCAGTTACCCAATTACAGGGGGCGATCAGCCCCAGCATTTT.

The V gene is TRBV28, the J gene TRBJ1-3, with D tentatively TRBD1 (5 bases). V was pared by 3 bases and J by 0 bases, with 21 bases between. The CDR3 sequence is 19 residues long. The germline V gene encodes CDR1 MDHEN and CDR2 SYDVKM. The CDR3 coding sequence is TGTGCCAGCAGTTTCAGAGCAGGGCTGAAGCTCCGCTCTGGAAACACCATATATTTT. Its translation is CASSFRAGLKLRSGNTIYF.

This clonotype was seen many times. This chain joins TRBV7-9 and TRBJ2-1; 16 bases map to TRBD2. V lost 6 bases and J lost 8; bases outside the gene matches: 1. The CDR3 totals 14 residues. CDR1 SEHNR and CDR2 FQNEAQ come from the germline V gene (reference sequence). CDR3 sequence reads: CASRGLAGGDEQFF. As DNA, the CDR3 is TGTGCCAGCAGGGGACTAGCGGGAGGGGATGAGCAGTTCTTC.

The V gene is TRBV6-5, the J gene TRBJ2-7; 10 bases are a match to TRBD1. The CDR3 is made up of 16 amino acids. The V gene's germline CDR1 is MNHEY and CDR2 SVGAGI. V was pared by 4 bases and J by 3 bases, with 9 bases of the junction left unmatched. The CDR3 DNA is TGTGCCAGCAGTTGCTCGATGACAGGGGGCTACTACGAGCAGTACTTC. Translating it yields CASSCSMTGGYYEQYF.

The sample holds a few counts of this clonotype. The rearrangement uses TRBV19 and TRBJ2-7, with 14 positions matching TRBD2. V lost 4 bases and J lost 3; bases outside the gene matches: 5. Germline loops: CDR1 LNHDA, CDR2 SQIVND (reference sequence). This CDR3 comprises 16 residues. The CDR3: CASSTRLAGGDYEQYF. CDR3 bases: TGTGCCAGTAGTACGCGACTAGCGGGAGGGGACTACGAGCAGTACTTC.

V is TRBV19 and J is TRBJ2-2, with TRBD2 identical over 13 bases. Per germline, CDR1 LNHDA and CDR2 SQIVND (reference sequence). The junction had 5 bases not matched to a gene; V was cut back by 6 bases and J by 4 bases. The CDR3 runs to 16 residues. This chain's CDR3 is CASRATSGRRTGELFF. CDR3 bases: TGTGCCAGTAGGGCGACTAGCGGGAGGCGCACCGGGGAGCTGTTTTTT.

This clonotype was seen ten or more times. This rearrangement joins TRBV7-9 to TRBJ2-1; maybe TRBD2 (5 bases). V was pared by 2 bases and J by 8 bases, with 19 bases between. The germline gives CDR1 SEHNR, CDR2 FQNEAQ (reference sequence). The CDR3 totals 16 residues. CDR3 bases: TGTGCCAGCAGCTTAAAGGGCGGGTGGCGTTGGGATGAGCAGTTCTTC. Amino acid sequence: CASSLKGGWRWDEQFF.

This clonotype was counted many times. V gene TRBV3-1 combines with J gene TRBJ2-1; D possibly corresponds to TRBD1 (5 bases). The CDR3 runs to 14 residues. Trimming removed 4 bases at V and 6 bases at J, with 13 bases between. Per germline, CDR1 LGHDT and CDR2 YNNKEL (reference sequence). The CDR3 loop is CASSLTSRVNEQFF. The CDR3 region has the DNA TGTGCCAGCAGCCTCACCTCCAGGGTCAATGAGCAGTTCTTC.

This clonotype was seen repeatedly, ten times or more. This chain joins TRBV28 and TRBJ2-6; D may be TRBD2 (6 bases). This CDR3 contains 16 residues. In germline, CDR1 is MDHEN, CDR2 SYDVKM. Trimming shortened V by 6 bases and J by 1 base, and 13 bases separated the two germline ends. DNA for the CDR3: TGTGCCAGCAGCCCGGGACTCCGATCTGGGGCCAACGTCCTGACTTTC. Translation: CASSPGLRSGANVLTF.

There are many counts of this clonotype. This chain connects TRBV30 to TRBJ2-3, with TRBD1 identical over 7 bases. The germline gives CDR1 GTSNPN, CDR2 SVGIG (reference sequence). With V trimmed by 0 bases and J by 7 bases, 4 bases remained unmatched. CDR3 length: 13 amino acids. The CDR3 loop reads CAWSVPGGYTQYF. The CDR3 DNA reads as TGTGCCTGGAGTGTACCAGGGGGTTATACGCAGTATTTT.

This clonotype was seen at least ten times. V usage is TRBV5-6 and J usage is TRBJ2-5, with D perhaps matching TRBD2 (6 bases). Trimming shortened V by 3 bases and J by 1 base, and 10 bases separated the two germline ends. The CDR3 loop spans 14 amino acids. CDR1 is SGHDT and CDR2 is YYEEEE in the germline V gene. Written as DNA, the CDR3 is TGTGCCAGCAGCTCGAGACTAGTCCAAGAGACCCAGTACTTC. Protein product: CASSSRLVQETQYF.

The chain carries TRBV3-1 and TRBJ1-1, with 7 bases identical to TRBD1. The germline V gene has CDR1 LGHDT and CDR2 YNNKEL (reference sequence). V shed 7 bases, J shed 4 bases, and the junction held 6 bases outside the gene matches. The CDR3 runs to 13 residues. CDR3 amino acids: CASTQGGSTEAFF. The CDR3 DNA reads TGTGCCAGCACCCAGGGGGGTAGCACTGAAGCTTTCTTT.

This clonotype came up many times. The CDR3 here is CASSQTSRYEQYF. CDR3 sequence (DNA): TGTGCCAGCAGTCAGACTAGCAGGTACGAGCAGTACTTC. This rearrangement joins TRBV6-1 to TRBJ2-7; 7 bases line up with TRBD2. V was clipped by 5 bases and J by 4 bases; unmatched bases: 5. This CDR3 has 13 amino acids. CDR1 and CDR2 (germline): MNHNS, SASEGT.